This section outlines one T cell receptor (beta chain) sequence together with its context. Using its own MiXCR run on the 5' RACE reads, TCRdb lists one record per CDR3 protein. The repertoire has roughly 340,000 distinct CDR3 sequences, roughly 31% of them found once; the top ten carry about 6%. This sample is drawn from a study of identical twins' blood T cells. Germline CDR1 and CDR2: LNHDA and SQIVND (reference sequence). This CDR3 has 15 residues. The junction had 12 bases not matched to a gene; V was cut back by 6 bases and J by 6 bases. The chain is built from TRBV19 and TRBJ2-7; 9 nucleotides agree with TRBD1. This sequence was found in a woman between 18 and 49 years old in good health. Input material: PBMCs. The DNA of the CDR3 is TGTGCCAGTAGCAGAGCCGGGGGACAGGGCGGCGAGCAGTACTTC. Amino acids: CASSRAGGQGGEQYF. Based on the CDR3 plus reference TRBV19 and TRBJ2-7, the full variable domain is DGGITQSPKYLFRKEGQNVTLSCEQNLNHDAMYWYRQDPGQGLRLIYYSQIVNDFQKGDIAEGYSVSREKKESFPLTVTSAQKNPTAFYLCASSRAGGQGGEQYFGPGTRLTVT.